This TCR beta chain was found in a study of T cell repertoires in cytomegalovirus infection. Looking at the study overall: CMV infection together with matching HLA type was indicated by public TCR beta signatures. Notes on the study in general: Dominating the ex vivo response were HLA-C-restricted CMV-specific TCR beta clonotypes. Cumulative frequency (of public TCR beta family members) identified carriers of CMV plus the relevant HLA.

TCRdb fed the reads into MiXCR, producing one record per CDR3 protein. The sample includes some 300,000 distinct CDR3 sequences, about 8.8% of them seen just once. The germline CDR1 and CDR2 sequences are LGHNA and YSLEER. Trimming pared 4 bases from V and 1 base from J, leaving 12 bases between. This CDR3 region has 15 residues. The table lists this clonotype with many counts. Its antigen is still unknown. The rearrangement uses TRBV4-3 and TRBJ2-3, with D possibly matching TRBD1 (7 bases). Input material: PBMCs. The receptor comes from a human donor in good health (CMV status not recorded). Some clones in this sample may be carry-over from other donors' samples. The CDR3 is CASSRGTAGTDTQYF. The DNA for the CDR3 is TGCGCCAGCAGCCGCGGGACAGCCGGCACAGATACGCAGTATTTT.